The 11 T cell receptor beta chains given below trace back to one sample, sequenced in a study of tissue T cells after allogeneic stem cell transplantation. Only in-frame clones appear in the TCRdb table, and some are missing; sequencing was by immunoSEQ multiplex PCR. This sample has 15,000 to 20,000 clones, with 70% found just once. Input material: spleen. These receptors were collected from a female BALB/c mouse in good health. This mouse strain has H2-d as its MHC haplotype.

A note on this clone: Each gene name is a mouse one. The CDR3 end lies 1 residue beyond the end of the read and is filled in from the germline J gene. This chain uses TRBV5 with TRBJ1-1; no definite D call. V shed 2 bases and J shed 5 bases, with 3 bases lying between them. Germline CDR1 is LGHNA and CDR2 is YNLKQL (reference sequence). This CDR3 has 11 residues. The covered CDR3 bases are TGTGCCAGCAGCCAAAAGACAGAAGTCTTC. It codes for CASSQKTEVF. The whole CDR3 protein is CASSQKTEVFF.

Comment on this clone: Gene and germline names: mouse. The sequenced CDR3 bases are TGTGCCAGCAGAGGACAGGGGGCTGGCGAAAGATTATTT. It specifies CASRGQGAGERLF. The complete CDR3 reads CASRGQGAGERLFF. The chain links TRBV13-3 to TRBJ1-4; 11 bases match TRBD1. The read terminates 1 residue before the CDR3 end, so the remaining end is supplied by the germline J gene. Germline V lookup: CDR1 NNHDY, CDR2 SYVADS. The J segment lost 7 bases and the V segment lost 5 bases, leaving 4 bases of the junction unmatched. The CDR3 is 14 amino acids.

As to this clone: All gene names here are mouse names. The CDR3 end is not reached by the read, which stops 1 residue before it; the germline J gene fills it in. The rearrangement links TRBV13-1 to TRBJ2-5; 9 nucleotides match TRBD1. CDR1 and CDR2 (germline): NSHNY, SYGAGN. Unmatched junction bases numbered 5, after V lost 3 bases and J lost 6 bases. The CDR3 totals 14 residues. The CDR3 reads CASSGTGAKDTQYF. The sequenced part of the CDR3 DNA is TGTGCCAGCAGTGGGACAGGGGCCAAGGACACCCAGTAC.

Notes on this clone: Mouse germline and gene names are used. The read terminates 1 residue ahead of where the CDR3 ends, so the germline J gene completes it. The chain employs TRBV14 and TRBJ2-3; 11 bases line up with TRBD1. This CDR3 is built from 14 residues. Per germline, CDR1 SGHDT and CDR2 FRDEAV. Germline trimming cut 1 base from V and 6 bases from J; bases unmatched to any gene: 1. CDR3 loop: CASSFGTGGETLYF. Partial CDR3 DNA: TGTGCCAGCAGTTTCGGGACAGGGGGTGAAACGCTGTAT.

Remarks on this clone: Genes here carry mouse names. With the read ending 1 residue before the CDR3 end, the germline J gene is used to fill in that end. This chain joins TRBV2 and TRBJ1-4; no clear D. Germline V lookup: CDR1 LGHNA, CDR2 YSYQKL. V lost 0 bases and J lost 5, with 4 bases in between. There are 13 residues in the CDR3. This CDR3 is CASSQEQNERLFF. The sequenced part of the CDR3 DNA is TGTGCCAGCAGCCAAGAACAGAACGAAAGATTATTT.

Worth noting for this clone: Gene names refer to mouse genes. The missing CDR3 end, 1 residue past where the read stops, is filled in from the germline J gene. The chain uses TRBV13-2 and TRBJ2-5, with 10 bases lining up with TRBD1. Germline values: CDR1 NNHNN, CDR2 SYGAGS (reference sequence). The CDR3 totals 15 residues. With 4 bases clipped from V and 1 base from J, the junction kept 3 bases outside the gene matches. The sequenced part of the CDR3 DNA is TGTGCCAGCGGTCGGGACAGGGGAGACCAAGACACCCAGTAC. This gives the protein CASGRDRGDQDTQY. The full-length CDR3 reads as CASGRDRGDQDTQYF.

Points on this clone: Gene names are the mouse ones. The sequenced fragment ends 1 residue before the CDR3 boundary, so the rest is inferred from the germline J gene. The rearrangement joins TRBV20 to TRBJ2-1; D unresolved. In germline, CDR1 is GFQATS, CDR2 STVNSAI. V gave up 6 bases and J gave up 6 bases, with 12 bases separating them. This CDR3 spans 12 amino acids. This CDR3 reads CGARDGIAEQFF. The CDR3 bases that were read are TGTGGTGCGCGGGATGGCATTGCTGAGCAGTTC.

In the case of this clone: Gene names are mouse gene names. The missing CDR3 end, 1 residue past where the read stops, is filled in from the germline J gene. The V gene is TRBV4, the J gene TRBJ2-1; 9 bases agree with TRBD2. This CDR3 has 15 residues. J was trimmed by 1 base and V by 5 bases; bases with no gene match: 3. Germline assignment: CDR1 LGHDT and CDR2 YNNKQL (reference sequence). The CDR3 reads CASSPGLGNYAEQFF. CDR3 bases read: TGTGCCAGCAGCCCAGGACTGGGGAACTATGCTGAGCAGTTC.

A remark on this clone: Any gene name here is a mouse gene name. Sequencing ends 1 residue short of the CDR3 end; the germline J gene provides the rest. The chain links TRBV19 to TRBJ1-6, with D maybe TRBD1 (5 bases). TRBJ1-6 is an ORF for which the function is uncertain. Trimming took off 3 bases at V and 4 bases at J, with 8 bases between the two ends. The length of the CDR3 is 14 residues. Germline assignment: CDR1 FNHDT and CDR2 SITEND (reference sequence). The DNA read from the CDR3 is TGTGCCAGCAGTAATCAGGGATATAATTCGCCCCTCTAC. Translation gives CASSNQGYNSPLY. The full CDR3 reads CASSNQGYNSPLYF.

With regard to this clone: Germline and genes here are mouse. The read finishes 1 residue shy of the CDR3 end, and the germline J gene is used to complete it. V and J are TRBV19 and TRBJ2-7; 9 nucleotides align to TRBD1. Trimming at V came to 7 bases and at J to 4 bases, leaving 0 bases not matched to a gene. The CDR3 contains 11 residues. Germline CDR1 reads FNHDT; CDR2 reads SITEND (reference sequence). The CDR3 DNA, read in part, is TGTGCCAGCGGGACAGGGTATGAACAGTAC. Encoded protein: CASGTGYEQY. The CDR3 in full is CASGTGYEQYF.

Notes on this clone: Gene names refer to mouse genes. The observed sequence ends 1 residue before the CDR3 terminus, with the missing tail filled in from the germline J gene. This chain joins TRBV29 and TRBJ2-1, with D perhaps assigned TRBD1 or TRBD2 (5 bases each). V lost 3 bases to trimming and J lost 7 bases, with 7 bases between them. The germline gives CDR1 MSHET, CDR2 SYDVDS. The CDR3 extends over 12 amino acids. The sequenced part of the CDR3 DNA is TGTGCTAGCAGTTTTGGGGCGGCTGAGCAGTTC. Protein product: CASSFGAAEQF. The full-length CDR3 reads as CASSFGAAEQFF.